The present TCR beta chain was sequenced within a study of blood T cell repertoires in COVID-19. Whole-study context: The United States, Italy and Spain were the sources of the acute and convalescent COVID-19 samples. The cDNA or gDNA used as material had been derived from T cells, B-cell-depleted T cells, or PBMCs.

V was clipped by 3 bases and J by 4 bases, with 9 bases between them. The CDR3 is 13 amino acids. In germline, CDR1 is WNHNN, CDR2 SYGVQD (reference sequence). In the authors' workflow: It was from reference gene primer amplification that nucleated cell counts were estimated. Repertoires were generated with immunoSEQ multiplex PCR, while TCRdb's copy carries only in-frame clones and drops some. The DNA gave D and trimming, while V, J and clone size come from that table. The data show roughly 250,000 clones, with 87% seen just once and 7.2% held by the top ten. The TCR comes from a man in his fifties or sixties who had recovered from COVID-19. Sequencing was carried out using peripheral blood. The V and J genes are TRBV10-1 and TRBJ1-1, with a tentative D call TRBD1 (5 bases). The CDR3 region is CASSDYGGTEAFF. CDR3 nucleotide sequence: TGCGCCAGCAGTGATTACGGGGGCACTGAAGCTTTCTTT.